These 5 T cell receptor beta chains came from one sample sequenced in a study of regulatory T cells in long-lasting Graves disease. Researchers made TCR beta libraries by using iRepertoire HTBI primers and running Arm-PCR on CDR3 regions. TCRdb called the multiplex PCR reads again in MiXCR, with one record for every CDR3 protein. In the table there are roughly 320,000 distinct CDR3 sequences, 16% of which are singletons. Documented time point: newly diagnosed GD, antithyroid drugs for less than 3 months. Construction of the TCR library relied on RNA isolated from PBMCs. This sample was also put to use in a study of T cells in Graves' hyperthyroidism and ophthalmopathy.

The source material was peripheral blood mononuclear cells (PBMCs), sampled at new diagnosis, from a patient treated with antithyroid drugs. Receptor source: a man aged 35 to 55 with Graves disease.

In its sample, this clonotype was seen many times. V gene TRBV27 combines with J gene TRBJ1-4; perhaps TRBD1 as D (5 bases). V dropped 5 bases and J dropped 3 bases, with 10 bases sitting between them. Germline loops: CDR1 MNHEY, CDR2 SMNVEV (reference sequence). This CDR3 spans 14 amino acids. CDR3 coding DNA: TGTGCCAGCAGTCCCGGGACTCCTAATGAAAAACTGTTTTTT. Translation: CASSPGTPNEKLFF.

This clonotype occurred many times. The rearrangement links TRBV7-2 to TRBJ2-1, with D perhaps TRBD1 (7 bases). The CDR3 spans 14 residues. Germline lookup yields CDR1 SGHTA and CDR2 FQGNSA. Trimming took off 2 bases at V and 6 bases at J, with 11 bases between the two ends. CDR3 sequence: CASSLYQGGNEQFF. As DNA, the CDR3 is TGTGCCAGCAGCTTATATCAGGGGGGCAATGAGCAGTTCTTC.

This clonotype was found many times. The CDR3 DNA follows: TGTGCCAGCAGTGAATCCCAGAACTATGGCTACACCTTC. This translates into CASSESQNYGYTF. The gene calls are TRBV2 and TRBJ1-2, with D unclear. V lost 2 bases to trimming and J lost 2 bases, with 6 bases between them. The CDR3 covers 13 residues. Germline lookup yields CDR1 SNHLY and CDR2 FYNNEI.

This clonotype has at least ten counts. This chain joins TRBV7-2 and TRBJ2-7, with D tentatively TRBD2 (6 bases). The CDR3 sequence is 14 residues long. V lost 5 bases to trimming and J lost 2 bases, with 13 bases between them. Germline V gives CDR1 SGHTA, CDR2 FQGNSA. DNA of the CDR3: TGTGCCAGCAGCCAATCGCGGGGCGCCTACGAGCAGTACTTC. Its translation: CASSQSRGAYEQYF.

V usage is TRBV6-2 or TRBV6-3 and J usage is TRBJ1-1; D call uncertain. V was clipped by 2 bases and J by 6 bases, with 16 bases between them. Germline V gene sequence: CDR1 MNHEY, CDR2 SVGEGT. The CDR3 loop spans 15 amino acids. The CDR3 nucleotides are TGTGCCAGCAGTTACATTGATCGGGGAACCCCTGAAGCTTTCTTT. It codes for CASSYIDRGTPEAFF.